Following are 21 T cell receptor beta chains from one sample sequenced in a study of T cells in localized non-small cell lung cancer. TCRdb's copy holds only in-frame clones and misses some; the assay was immunoSEQ multiplex PCR. The table lists over a thousand clones, about 21% of them singletons. Sequences were derived from normal lung tissue next to the tumor, sampled before any cancer treatment. All receptors derive from a woman aged 40 to 75 with stage II lung adenocarcinoma.

V gene TRBV19 combines with J gene TRBJ2-6; 7 bases match TRBD1. Germline V CDR1 and CDR2: LNHDA, SQIVND (reference sequence). The V gene end was trimmed by 7 bases and the J gene end by 1 base; junction bases not matched to a gene: 10. The CDR3 runs 17 residues. CDR3 coding DNA: TGTGCCAGTAAAATCCGGGACAGCCTATCTGGGGCCAACGTCCTGACTTTC. This translates into CASKIRDSLSGANVLTF.

This clone was detected only a few times. The rearrangement uses TRBV19 and TRBJ1-2; possible D gene TRBD1, 6 bases. CDR1 and CDR2 (germline): LNHDA, SQIVND (reference sequence). V shed 3 bases and J shed 8 bases, with 16 bases lying between them. The CDR3 is 14 residues long. The CDR3 here is CASSIEGGTGGYTF. CDR3 DNA sequence: TGTGCCAGTAGTATCGAGGGGGGCACGGGCGGCTACACCTTC.

The chain joins TRBV11-3 to TRBJ1-2; D not certain. V lost 5 bases, J lost 5 bases, and 18 bases lay in between. The V gene's germline CDR1 is SGHNT and CDR2 YENEEA. CDR3 length: 15 amino acids. CDR3 sequence reads: CASSPQTGSRYGYTF. The CDR3 DNA is TGTGCCAGCAGCCCACAGACCGGGTCCCGTTATGGCTACACCTTC.

By its share, this clone is medium-sized. The chain joins TRBV11-3 to TRBJ1-5; D is unclear. V gave up 3 bases and J gave up 1 base, with 7 bases separating them. This CDR3 is 14 amino acids long. Germline V lookup: CDR1 SGHNT, CDR2 YENEEA. The CDR3 region is CASSLGGSNQPQHF. CDR3 sequence (DNA): TGTGCCAGCAGCTTGGGAGGGAGCAATCAGCCCCAGCATTTT.

By sample share, this clone is large. This rearrangement joins TRBV6-8 to TRBJ2-5, with unresolved D. Per germline, CDR1 MNHGY and CDR2 SAAAGT. The germline V and J ends were trimmed by 5 bases and 3 bases, with 7 bases remaining between them. This CDR3 has 12 amino acids. CDR3 sequence (DNA): TGTGCCAGCAGTGACGTAAAAGAGACCCAGTACTTC. This codes for CASSDVKETQYF.

This clone was picked up a small number of times. The chain links TRBV6-8 to TRBJ1-5, with D hard to call. The CDR3 extends over 13 amino acids. The V end was cut by 6 bases, the J end by 1 base, with 7 bases between. CDR1 and CDR2 from the germline V gene are MNHGY and SAAAGT. CDR3 residues: CASRVDSNQPQHF. CDR3 nucleotide sequence: TGTGCCAGCAGGGTGGACAGCAATCAGCCCCAGCATTTT.

Only a few counts were recorded for this clone. This sequence joins TRBV6-8 and TRBJ2-5; 12 bases fit TRBD2. CDR1 MNHGY and CDR2 SAAAGT come from the germline V gene. V shed 0 bases and J 4 bases; nucleotides not matched to a gene: 0. The length of the CDR3 is 15 residues. CDR3 sequence (DNA): TGTGCCAGCAGTTACTCGACTAGCGGGGGAGAGACCCAGTACTTC. As protein: CASSYSTSGGETQYF.

V and J are TRBV6-8 and TRBJ1-4; TRBD1 matches at 8 bases. J lost 8 bases, V lost 6 bases, and 5 bases had no gene match. The CDR3 contains 13 residues. CDR1 and CDR2 (germline): MNHGY, SAAAGT. CDR3 in amino acids: CASRTGGSEKLFF. The CDR3 DNA reads as TGTGCCAGCAGAACAGGGGGTTCGGAAAAACTGTTTTTT.

This clone came up a few times. The gene calls are TRBV19 and TRBJ2-2; either TRBD1 or TRBD2 may fit D (5 bases each). The CDR3 sequence is 14 residues long. Per germline, CDR1 LNHDA and CDR2 SQIVND (reference sequence). Trimming took 8 bases from V and 5 from J, leaving 15 bases between them. The CDR3 protein is CASAVGTATGELFF. In DNA form, the CDR3 reads TGTGCCAGTGCCGTAGGGACGGCTACCGGGGAGCTGTTTTTT.

This clone was seen once. The V call is TRBV5-1, the J call TRBJ2-2, with D tentatively TRBD2 (5 bases). The germline V gene has CDR1 SGHRS and CDR2 YFSETQ. Trimming took off 5 bases at V and 6 bases at J, with 20 bases between the two ends. The CDR3 consists of 16 residues. CDR3 amino acids: CASSYLSGSEAGELFF. The CDR3 coding sequence is TGCGCCAGCAGTTATCTAAGCGGAAGTGAGGCCGGGGAGCTGTTTTTT.

The V call is TRBV28, the J call TRBJ1-3; 8 bases line up with TRBD1. This CDR3 region has 14 residues. CDR1 is MDHEN and CDR2 is SYDVKM in the germline V gene. Germline trimming cut 6 bases from V and 10 bases from J; bases unmatched to any gene: 11. The CDR3 nucleotides are TGTGCCAGCAGCTCCCAGACAGGGGCATCGACCATATATTTT. Translation: CASSSQTGASTIYF.

The chain uses TRBV5-1 and TRBJ1-3; D is uncertain. V shed 3 bases and J shed 0 bases, with 13 bases lying between them. Germline CDR1 reads SGHRS; CDR2 reads YFSETQ. The CDR3 has 16 residues. CDR3 in DNA: TGCGCCAGCAGCTCGGGCAGGTCGTACTCTGGAAACACCATATATTTT. This translates into CASSSGRSYSGNTIYF.

The genes are TRBV12-5 and TRBJ1-1; D is possibly TRBD1 (6 bases). The CDR3 runs 11 residues. Germline-derived CDR1 and CDR2 are LGHNT and FRNRAP. The CDR3 DNA reads as TGTGCCAGACAGGCGAACACTGAAGCTTTCTTT. Protein product: CARQANTEAFF.

The CDR3 bases are TGTGCCACAGTGGGGAACCACGAGCAGTACTTC. Translation gives CATVGNHEQYF. V gene TRBV6-7 combines with J gene TRBJ2-7; D not resolved. TRBV6-7 is an ORF; its function is uncertain. The CDR3 is 11 residues long. The V end lost 10 bases, the J end lost 5 bases, and 12 bases lay between the germline ends.

In its sample, this clone is medium-sized. This sequence joins TRBV12-5 and TRBJ1-5, with D possibly matching TRBD1 (6 bases). This CDR3 is built from 15 residues. Germline values: CDR1 LGHNT, CDR2 FRNRAP. The DNA of the CDR3 is TGTGCCAGCAAAAATACAGGGTATAGCAATCAGCCCCAGCATTTT. This codes for CASKNTGYSNQPQHF. The whole variable domain, filled in from reference TRBV12-5 and TRBJ1-5, reads DARVTQTPRHKVTEMGQEVTMRCQPILGHNTVFWYRQTMMQGLELLAYFRNRAPLDDSGMPKDRFSAEMPDATLATLKIQPSEPRDSAVYFCASKNTGYSNQPQHFGDGTRLSIL.

This chain joins TRBV5-1 and TRBJ1-3; D not resolved. This CDR3 contains 16 residues. The V and J ends lost 0 bases and 0 bases respectively, with 10 bases between them. Germline V gene sequence: CDR1 SGHRS, CDR2 YFSETQ. The CDR3 spells CASSLAAGDSGNTIYF. CDR3 coding DNA: TGCGCCAGCAGCTTGGCAGCAGGTGACTCTGGAAACACCATATATTTT.

V and J are TRBV11-3 and TRBJ1-1, with 8 positions matching TRBD1. Unmatched junction bases numbered 9, after V lost 5 bases and J lost 4 bases. Germline assignment: CDR1 SGHNT and CDR2 YENEEA. The CDR3 sequence is 15 residues long. Here the CDR3 reads CASSLGQGGGTEAFF. The CDR3 DNA follows: TGTGCCAGCAGCCTCGGACAGGGTGGGGGCACTGAAGCTTTCTTT.

V gene TRBV30 combines with J gene TRBJ2-1; 10 positions match TRBD2. Looked up from germline, CDR1 is GTSNPN and CDR2 is SVGIG (reference sequence). V gave up 6 bases and J gave up 0 bases; unmatched junction bases: 5. CDR3 length: 15 amino acids. CDR3 DNA: TGTGCCTGTCTAGCGGGGGCCCACTCCTACAATGAGCAGTTCTTC. This gives the protein CACLAGAHSYNEQFF.

The rearrangement joins TRBV14 to TRBJ1-1, with D tentatively TRBD1 (5 bases). The CDR3 loop spans 14 amino acids. Germline V gene data show CDR1 as SGHDN and CDR2 as FVKESK. The V gene lost 5 bases and the J gene lost 5 bases, with 15 bases spanning the gap. This CDR3 is CASSSHSGGTEAFF. The DNA for the CDR3 is TGTGCCAGCAGCTCTCACAGCGGGGGGACTGAAGCTTTCTTT.

This clone occurred once. The V and J genes are TRBV5-1 and TRBJ1-6; 7 nucleotides match TRBD1. J lost 7 bases, V lost 3 bases, and 7 bases had no gene match. The CDR3 runs 15 residues. Germline V gives CDR1 SGHRS, CDR2 YFSETQ. The CDR3 sequence is CASSWESTGNSPLHF. In nucleotides, the CDR3 is TGCGCCAGCAGCTGGGAGTCGACAGGGAATTCACCCCTCCACTTT.

The rearrangement joins TRBV9 to TRBJ1-2; D is unresolved. Trimming stripped 3 bases from V and 8 bases from J, with 17 bases between. The CDR3 covers 14 residues. CDR1 and CDR2 (germline): SGDLS, YYNGEE. CDR3 amino acids: CASSANPLPRGYTF. CDR3 DNA sequence: TGTGCCAGCAGCGCCAACCCCCTTCCGCGGGGCTACACCTTC.